The 29 T cell receptor beta chains in this list originate from one sample, sequenced in a study of T cell changes during pregnancy in multiple sclerosis. Clones were sequenced by immunoSEQ multiplex PCR, and TCRdb holds only the in-frame ones, with some missing. The repertoire includes 90,000 to 120,000 clones, 85% to 95% of them detected once, and more than 0.65% sits in the top ten. The sample in question was peripheral blood, obtained in the third trimester of pregnancy. The receptors originated from a female donor in good health, enrolled as a control in a pregnancy study.

The table lists this clone with a count of one. This chain links TRBV6-5 with TRBJ1-2, with a weak D call TRBD1 (6 bases). The CDR3 spans 14 residues. Germline assignment: CDR1 MNHEY and CDR2 SVGAGI. V was pared by 3 bases and J by 4 bases, with 12 bases between. CDR3 loop: CASSYQAGVYGYTF. For the CDR3, the DNA is TGTGCCAGCAGTTATCAGGCAGGGGTCTATGGCTACACCTTC.

J is TRBJ2-1 and V is TRBV5-6; 8 positions agree with TRBD1. Germline V gene data show CDR1 as SGHDT and CDR2 as YYEEEE. This CDR3 spans 15 amino acids. The J segment lost 3 bases and the V segment lost 4 bases, leaving 6 bases of the junction unmatched. This CDR3 is CASSPGTGDYNEQFF. CDR3 DNA sequence: TGTGCCAGCAGCCCGGGGACAGGAGACTACAATGAGCAGTTCTTC.

The chain employs TRBV4-1 and TRBJ1-3; no definite D call. Germline assignment: CDR1 MGHRA and CDR2 YSYEKL. The CDR3 consists of 16 residues. Trimming took 0 bases from V and 7 from J, leaving 16 bases between them. CDR3 in amino acids: CASSQDFPLRGNTIYF. The CDR3, as DNA: TGCGCCAGCAGCCAAGATTTTCCTCTTCGGGGTAACACCATATATTTT.

The chain uses TRBV7-6 and TRBJ2-3, with 8 bases identical to TRBD1. This CDR3 comprises 16 residues. Looked up from germline, CDR1 is SGHVS and CDR2 is FNYEAQ. The J segment lost 4 bases and the V segment lost 2 bases, leaving 8 bases of the junction unmatched. The CDR3 DNA is TGTGCCAGCAGCTTATTTGGCAGGGGGCTTGCAGATACGCAGTATTTT. Amino acids: CASSLFGRGLADTQYF.

This clone was seen a handful of times. The gene calls are TRBV4-3 and TRBJ1-1; no clear D gene. Trimming left V 3 bases short and J 1 base short, with 9 bases between. CDR3 length: 14 amino acids. The V gene's germline CDR1 is LGHNA and CDR2 YSLEER. CDR3 residues: CASSHYGKNTEAFF. CDR3 sequence (DNA): TGCGCCAGCAGCCATTATGGCAAGAACACTGAAGCTTTCTTT.

The chain couples TRBV10-3 to TRBJ1-1; the match to TRBD1 covers 8 bases. The CDR3 covers 14 residues. The germline gives CDR1 ENHRY, CDR2 SYGVKD. Germline trimming cut 6 bases from V and 1 base from J; bases unmatched to any gene: 4. The CDR3 spells CAIRTGTGNTEAFF. The CDR3 nucleotides are TGTGCCATCAGAACCGGGACAGGGAACACTGAAGCTTTCTTT.

This chain links TRBV12-5 with TRBJ1-1; D unclear. The V end lost 5 bases, the J end lost 5 bases, and 12 bases lay between the germline ends. The CDR3 loop spans 13 amino acids. The V gene's germline CDR1 is LGHNT and CDR2 FRNRAP. The CDR3 sequence is CASGPGLLTEAFF. In DNA, the CDR3 is TGTGCTAGTGGTCCTGGACTGCTGACTGAAGCTTTCTTT.

The CDR3 reads CASSRQGPNTEAFF. DNA for the CDR3: TGTGCCAGCAGCCGACAGGGTCCGAACACTGAAGCTTTCTTT. The chain couples TRBV7-2 to TRBJ1-1; TRBD1 matches at 7 bases. The V gene end was trimmed by 5 bases and the J gene end by 1 base; junction bases not matched to a gene: 4. The CDR3 contains 14 residues. Germline CDR1 reads SGHTA; CDR2 reads FQGNSA.

This clone is medium-sized (0.01 to 0.1%) by share. The rearrangement links TRBV6-1 to TRBJ2-6; D gene unclear. Germline V lookup: CDR1 MNHNS, CDR2 SASEGT. This CDR3 contains 14 residues. Trimming cost V 2 bases and J 0 bases, with 2 bases left between them. As DNA, the CDR3 is TGTGCCAGCAGTGAACTCTCTGGGGCCAACGTCCTGACTTTC. This translates into CASSELSGANVLTF.

The chain carries TRBV10-3 and TRBJ1-1; D might be TRBD1 (6 bases). The CDR3 is 15 amino acids. Germline-derived CDR1 and CDR2 are ENHRY and SYGVKD. Trimming removed 3 bases at V and 3 bases at J, with 14 bases between. This chain's CDR3 is CAISENQGLYTEAFF. CDR3 in DNA: TGTGCCATCAGTGAAAACCAGGGGCTATACACTGAAGCTTTCTTT.

The chain carries TRBV30 and TRBJ2-7, with D possibly TRBD1 on 5 matching bases. The CDR3 is 12 residues long. Germline values: CDR1 GTSNPN, CDR2 SVGIG (reference sequence). V was clipped by 7 bases and J by 1 base, with 11 bases between them. The CDR3 region has the DNA TGTGCCTTGACAGCTACTTCCTACGAGCAGTACTTC. Translated: CALTATSYEQYF.

This chain uses TRBV11-3 with TRBJ2-3, with D possibly being TRBD1 (5 bases). The CDR3 totals 16 residues. Germline V gene data show CDR1 as SGHNT and CDR2 as YENEEA. Between the trimmed V and J ends, which lost 0 bases and 1 base, there was a span of 11 bases. The CDR3 region is CASSLEGSRGTDTQYF. As DNA, the CDR3 is TGTGCCAGCAGCTTAGAAGGGTCCAGGGGCACAGATACGCAGTATTTT. The whole variable domain, filled in from reference TRBV11-3 and TRBJ2-3, reads EAGVVQSPRYKIIEKKQPVAFWCNPISGHNTLYWYLQNLGQGPELLIRYENEEAVDDSQLPKDRFSAERLKGVDSTLKIQPAELGDSAVYLCASSLEGSRGTDTQYFGPGTRLTVL.

The chain recombines TRBV15 with TRBJ2-2, with D maybe TRBD1 (6 bases). The CDR3 consists of 13 residues. Germline CDR1 is LNHNV and CDR2 is YYDKDF (reference sequence). V was clipped by 7 bases and J by 1 base, with 7 bases between them. CDR3 nucleotide sequence: TGTGCCACCAAGACAGGGAACACCGGGGAGCTGTTTTTT. Protein: CATKTGNTGELFF.

The CDR3 protein is CASSIQDSNTEAFF. CDR3 DNA sequence: TGCGCCAGCAGCATCCAGGACTCGAACACTGAAGCTTTCTTT. The chain recombines TRBV5-1 with TRBJ1-1; D not certain. This CDR3 region has 14 residues. Germline values: CDR1 SGHRS, CDR2 YFSETQ. The V gene lost 4 bases and the J gene lost 1 base, with 11 bases spanning the gap.

This clone was recorded once. The chain joins TRBV10-3 to TRBJ2-7; 10 bases line up with TRBD1. Trimming cost V 6 bases and J 4 bases; bases outside gene matches: 6. The CDR3 loop spans 14 amino acids. Germline CDR1 reads ENHRY; CDR2 reads SYGVKD. CDR3 loop: CAISPGQGPYEQYF. The CDR3 DNA sequence: TGTGCCATCAGCCCGGGACAGGGGCCATACGAGCAGTACTTC.

This clone showed up just once. This chain links TRBV7-2 with TRBJ2-2; D might be TRBD1 (6 bases). The CDR3 extends over 15 amino acids. Per the germline V gene, CDR1 is SGHTA and CDR2 is FQGNSA. V lost 5 bases and J lost 0, with 10 bases in between. CDR3 sequence: CASSPRTANTGELFF. The CDR3, as DNA: TGTGCCAGCAGCCCGAGGACAGCGAACACCGGGGAGCTGTTTTTT. Variable domain in full (rest from reference TRBV7-2 and TRBJ2-2): GAGVSQSPSNKVTEKGKDVELRCDPISGHTALYWYRQSLGQGLEFLIYFQGNSAPDKSGLPSDRFSAERTGGSVSTLTIQRTQQEDSAVYLCASSPRTANTGELFFGEGSRLTVL.

The chain combines TRBV4-3 with TRBJ2-7; D is possibly TRBD1 (6 bases). V shed 1 base and J shed 2 bases, with 12 bases lying between them. The CDR3 has 15 residues. Looked up from germline, CDR1 is LGHNA and CDR2 is YSLEER. The CDR3 DNA sequence: TGCGCCAGCAGCCAAGGGACTTACAGGGCCTACGAGCAGTACTTC. As protein: CASSQGTYRAYEQYF.

DNA of the CDR3: TGTGCCACCAGCAGAGATCTAGCGGGGGGCTCTCGGTCAGATACGCAGTATTTT. Its translation: CATSRDLAGGSRSDTQYF. V and J are TRBV15 and TRBJ2-3; TRBD2 aligns across 11 bases. Trimming cost V 0 bases and J 4 bases; bases outside gene matches: 9. The CDR3 loop spans 18 amino acids. The germline CDR1 and CDR2 sequences are LNHNV and YYDKDF (reference sequence).

V gene TRBV6-5 combines with J gene TRBJ2-3, with a weak D call TRBD1 (6 bases). V gave up 5 bases and J gave up 2 bases, with 11 bases separating them. Germline loops: CDR1 MNHEY, CDR2 SVGAGI. The CDR3 extends over 14 amino acids. CDR3 coding DNA: TGTGCCAGCAGTCCACAGGGTTTCACAGATACGCAGTATTTT. Its translation is CASSPQGFTDTQYF.

The chain recombines TRBV11-2 with TRBJ2-5; D is perhaps TRBD2 (5 bases). This CDR3 spans 15 amino acids. Germline CDR1 is SGHAT and CDR2 is FQNNGV. V lost 0 bases and J 3 bases, leaving 11 bases between the germline ends. CDR3 residues: CASSLDGLAEETQYF. The CDR3 nucleotides read TGTGCCAGCAGCTTAGATGGTCTAGCAGAAGAGACCCAGTACTTC. Variable domain in full (rest from reference TRBV11-2 and TRBJ2-5): EAGVAQSPRYKIIEKRQSVAFWCNPISGHATLYWYQQILGQGPKLLIQFQNNGVVDDSQLPKDRFSAERLKGVDSTLKIQPAKLEDSAVYLCASSLDGLAEETQYFGPGTRLLVL.

This clone was detected only a few times. The V call is TRBV4-2, the J call TRBJ2-1, with TRBD2 matching 9 bases. Looked up from germline, CDR1 is LGHNA and CDR2 is YNFKEQ. The CDR3 sequence is 16 residues long. V trimming: 0 bases; J trimming: 8 bases; junction bases outside the gene matches: 8. The CDR3 DNA is TGTGCCAGCAGCCAAGATCTCGGCGGGGGGGCGGATGAGCAGTTCTTC. Residues: CASSQDLGGGADEQFF.

This sequence joins TRBV18 and TRBJ1-2; D is unclear. CDR1 KGHSH and CDR2 LQKENI come from the germline V gene. This CDR3 comprises 13 residues. V was trimmed by 6 bases and J by 2 bases, leaving 10 bases between them. The DNA of the CDR3 is TGTGCCAGCTCCCTAGAGCAGAACTATGGCTACACCTTC. Protein sequence: CASSLEQNYGYTF.

The chain couples TRBV11-2 to TRBJ1-1; 8 bases line up with TRBD1. Unmatched junction bases numbered 4, after V lost 3 bases and J lost 1 base. The CDR3 covers 15 residues. CDR1 and CDR2 from the germline V gene are SGHAT and FQNNGV. CDR3 nucleotides: TGTGCCAGCAGCTTTCGACAGGGGAGGAACACTGAAGCTTTCTTT. It yields the protein CASSFRQGRNTEAFF.

The rearrangement links TRBV5-1 to TRBJ2-3, with D hard to call. V was trimmed by 0 bases and J by 0 bases, leaving 8 bases between them. CDR1 is SGHRS, CDR2 YFSETQ, per germline. The CDR3 spans 15 residues. As DNA, the CDR3 is TGCGCCAGCAGCTTGGTTCGGAGTAGCACAGATACGCAGTATTTT. This sequence encodes CASSLVRSSTDTQYF.

The chain couples TRBV5-6 to TRBJ2-2, with TRBD1 identical over 10 bases. The CDR3 totals 15 residues. Germline V gene data show CDR1 as SGHDT and CDR2 as YYEEEE. V gave up 3 bases and J gave up 6 bases; unmatched junction bases: 5. CDR3 sequence (DNA): TGTGCCAGCAGCTCACGGACAGGGGGACCCGGGGAGCTGTTTTTT. Translating gives CASSSRTGGPGELFF. The full variable domain, in which reference TRBV5-6 and TRBJ2-2 provide the parts outside the CDR3, is DAGVTQSPTHLIKTRGQQVTLRCSPKSGHDTVSWYQQALGQGPQFIFQYYEEEERQRGNFPDRFSGHQFPNYSSELNVNALLLGDSALYLCASSSRTGGPGELFFGEGSRLTVL.

The sample holds one count of this clone. The rearrangement uses TRBV5-4 and TRBJ2-3; D perhaps matches TRBD2 (5 bases). CDR1 and CDR2 from the germline V gene are SGHNT and YYREEE (reference sequence). This CDR3 has 15 amino acids. Trimming took 2 bases from V and 0 from J, leaving 10 bases between them. DNA of the CDR3: TGTGCCAGCAGCTTCCAGACTACCAGCACAGATACGCAGTATTTT. The encoded protein is CASSFQTTSTDTQYF.

This rearrangement joins TRBV25-1 to TRBJ2-1; tentative D call: TRBD2 (7 bases). Germline-derived CDR1 and CDR2 are MGHDK and SYGVNS. V was trimmed by 0 bases and J by 7 bases, leaving 16 bases between them. This CDR3 is 16 amino acids long. CDR3 region: CASSEYRGGAANEQFF. Here the CDR3 DNA reads TGTGCCAGCAGTGAATATCGAGGGGGGGCGGCGAATGAGCAGTTCTTC.

The chain is built from TRBV18 and TRBJ2-7, with D hard to call. Trimming removed 6 bases at V and 1 base at J, with 7 bases between. The germline CDR1 and CDR2 sequences are KGHSH and LQKENI. There are 12 residues in the CDR3. CDR3 sequence (DNA): TGTGCCAGCTCCTCCCGGTCCTACGAGCAGTACTTC. It is translated as CASSSRSYEQYF. Full variable domain (outside the CDR3, taken from reference TRBV18 and TRBJ2-7): NAGVMQNPRHLVRRRGQEARLRCSPMKGHSHVYWYRQLPEEGLKFMVYLQKENIIDESGMPKERFSAEFPKEGPSILRIQQVVRGDSAAYFCASSSRSYEQYFGPGTRLTVT.

This clone appeared a single time. This rearrangement joins TRBV5-4 to TRBJ1-4; D might be TRBD1 (5 bases). This CDR3 has 14 amino acids. Per the germline V gene, CDR1 is SGHNT and CDR2 is YYREEE (reference sequence). V was cut by 4 bases and J by 5 bases, with 12 bases left in between. The CDR3 DNA reads as TGTGCCAGCAGCAGTGGGGCGGCGAATGAAAAACTGTTTTTT. This encodes CASSSGAANEKLFF.